This TCR beta chain derives from a study of T-cell reconstitution after alpha-beta-depleted transplantation in children. This clonotype has at least ten counts. For TCRbeta, the library was prepared with unique molecular identifiers. TCRdb re-called the PCR reads through MiXCR, storing one row per CDR3 protein. The table has 95,000 to 120,000 distinct CDR3 sequences, 5.5% to 7% seen once. CDR3 size: 11 residues. Trimming left V 8 bases short and J 4 bases short, with 8 bases between. The material sequenced was PBMCs, mostly from graft donor cells, taken 360 days after TCRalphabeta/CD19-depleted stem cell transplant. This TCR came from a male patient under 10 years old who had a stem cell transplant for acute lymphoblastic leukemia, so the T cells may come from the graft donor. The chain carries TRBV12-3 or TRBV12-4 and TRBJ1-1; D not certain. CDR3 sequence: CASSPATEAFF. The CDR3 DNA sequence: TGTGCCAGCTCCCCAGCCACTGAAGCTTTCTTT.